Detailed here is one TCR beta chain. The data were obtained in a study of cytomegalovirus exposure and HLA in healthy donors. V was pared by 2 bases and J by 1 base, with 11 bases between. Germline CDR1 reads SGHTA; CDR2 reads FQGTGA. The CDR3 extends over 16 amino acids. It was with 60 Vbeta and 13 Jbeta primers that the PCR ran. Clones were read by immunoSEQ multiplex PCR, and TCRdb kept only the in-frame ones, dropping some. The sample table sets out around 39,000 clones. This chain joins TRBV7-3 and TRBJ2-2, with D maybe TRBD2 (5 bases). The sequence was collected from a male donor in good health and CMV-seronegative. The sequencing sample was made of PBMCs. Written as DNA, the CDR3 is TGTGCCAGCAGCTTACGGCGGGCCAGGAACACCGGGGAGCTGTTTTTT. This encodes CASSLRRARNTGELFF.